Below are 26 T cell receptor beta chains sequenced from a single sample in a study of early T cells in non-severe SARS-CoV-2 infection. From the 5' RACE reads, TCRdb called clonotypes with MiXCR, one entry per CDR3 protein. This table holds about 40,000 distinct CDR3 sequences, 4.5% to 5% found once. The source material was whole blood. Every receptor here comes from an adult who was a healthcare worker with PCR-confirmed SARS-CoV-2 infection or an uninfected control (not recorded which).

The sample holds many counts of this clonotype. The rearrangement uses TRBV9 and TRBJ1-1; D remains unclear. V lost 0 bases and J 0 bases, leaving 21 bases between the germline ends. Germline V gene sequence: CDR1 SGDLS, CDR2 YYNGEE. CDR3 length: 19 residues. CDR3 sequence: CASSVGPQGYRSMNTEAFF. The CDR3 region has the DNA TGTGCCAGCAGCGTAGGGCCACAAGGATATCGAAGCATGAACACTGAAGCTTTCTTT.

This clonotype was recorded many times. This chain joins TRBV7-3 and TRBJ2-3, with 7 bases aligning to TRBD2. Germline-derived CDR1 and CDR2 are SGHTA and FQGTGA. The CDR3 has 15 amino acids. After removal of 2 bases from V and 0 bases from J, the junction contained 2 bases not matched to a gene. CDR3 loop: CASSLVGGSTDTQYF. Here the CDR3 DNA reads TGTGCCAGCAGCTTAGTGGGAGGGAGCACAGATACGCAGTATTTT.

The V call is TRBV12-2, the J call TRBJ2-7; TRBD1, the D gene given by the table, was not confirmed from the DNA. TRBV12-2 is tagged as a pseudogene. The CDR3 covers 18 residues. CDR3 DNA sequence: TGTGCAAGTCGCTTAGCGCTAAAGGAGGACAGAACAAACTACGAGCAGTACTTC. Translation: CASRLALKEDRTNYEQYF.

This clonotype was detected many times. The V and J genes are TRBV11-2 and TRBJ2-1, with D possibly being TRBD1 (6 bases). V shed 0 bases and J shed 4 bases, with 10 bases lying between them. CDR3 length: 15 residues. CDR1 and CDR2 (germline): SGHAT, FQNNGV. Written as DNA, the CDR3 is TGTGCCAGCAGCTTAGAGGGGGCCGGGTACAATGAGCAGTTCTTC. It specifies CASSLEGAGYNEQFF.

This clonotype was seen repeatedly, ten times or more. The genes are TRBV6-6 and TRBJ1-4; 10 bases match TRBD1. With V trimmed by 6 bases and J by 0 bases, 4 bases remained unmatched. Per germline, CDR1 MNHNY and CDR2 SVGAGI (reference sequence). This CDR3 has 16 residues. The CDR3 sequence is CASSKGQGATNEKLFF. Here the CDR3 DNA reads TGTGCCAGCAGCAAAGGACAGGGGGCAACTAATGAAAAACTGTTTTTT.

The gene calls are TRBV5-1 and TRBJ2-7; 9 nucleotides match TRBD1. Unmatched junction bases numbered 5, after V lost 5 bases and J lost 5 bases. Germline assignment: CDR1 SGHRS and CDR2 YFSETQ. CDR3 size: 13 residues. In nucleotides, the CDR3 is TGCGCCAGCAGGGCAGGACAGGGGAACGAGCAGTACTTC. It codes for CASRAGQGNEQYF.

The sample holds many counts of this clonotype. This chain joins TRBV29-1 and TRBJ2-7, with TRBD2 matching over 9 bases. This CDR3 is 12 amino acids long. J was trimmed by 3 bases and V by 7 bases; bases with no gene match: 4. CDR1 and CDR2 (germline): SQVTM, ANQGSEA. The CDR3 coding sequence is TGCAGCGCTGTGACTAGCGGCTACGAGCAGTACTTC. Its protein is CSAVTSGYEQYF.

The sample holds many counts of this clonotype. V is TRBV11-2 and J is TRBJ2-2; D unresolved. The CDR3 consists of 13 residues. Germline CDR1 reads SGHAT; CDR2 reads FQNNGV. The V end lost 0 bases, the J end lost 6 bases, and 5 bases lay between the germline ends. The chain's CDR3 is CASSLDGPGELFF. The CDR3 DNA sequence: TGTGCCAGCAGCTTAGATGGTCCCGGGGAGCTGTTTTTT.

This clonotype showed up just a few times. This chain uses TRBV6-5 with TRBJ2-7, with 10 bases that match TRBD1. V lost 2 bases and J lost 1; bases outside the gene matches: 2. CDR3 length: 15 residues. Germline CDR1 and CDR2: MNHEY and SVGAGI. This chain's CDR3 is CASSYRGQGSYEQYF. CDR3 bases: TGTGCCAGCAGTTACCGGGGACAGGGGTCCTACGAGCAGTACTTC.

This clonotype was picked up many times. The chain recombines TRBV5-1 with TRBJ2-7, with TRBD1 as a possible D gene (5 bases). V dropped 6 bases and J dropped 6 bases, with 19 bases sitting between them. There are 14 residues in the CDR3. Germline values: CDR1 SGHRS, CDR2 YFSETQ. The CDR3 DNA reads TGCGCCAGCAACGAGCAGGGTTTTGAATCCGAGCAGTACTTC. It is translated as CASNEQGFESEQYF.

For the CDR3, the DNA is TGTGCCAGCAGCAAATTGTGGACAGGGGATCAATACGAGCAGTACTTC. This translates into CASSKLWTGDQYEQYF. The chain recombines TRBV21-1 with TRBJ2-7; TRBD1, the table's D call, lacks a check against the DNA. TRBV21-1 is shown as a pseudogene. CDR3 size: 16 residues.

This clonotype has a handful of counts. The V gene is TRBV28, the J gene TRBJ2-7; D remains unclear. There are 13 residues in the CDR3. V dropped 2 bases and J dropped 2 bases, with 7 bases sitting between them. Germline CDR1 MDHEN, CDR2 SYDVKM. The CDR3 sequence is CASSLGVPYEQYF. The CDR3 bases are TGTGCCAGCAGTTTAGGGGTCCCCTACGAGCAGTACTTC.

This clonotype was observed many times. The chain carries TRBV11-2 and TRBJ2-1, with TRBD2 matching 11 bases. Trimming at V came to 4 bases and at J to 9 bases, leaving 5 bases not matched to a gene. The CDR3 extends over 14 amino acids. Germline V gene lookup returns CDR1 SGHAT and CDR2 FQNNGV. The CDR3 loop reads CASSSPGTSGEQFF. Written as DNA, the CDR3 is TGTGCCAGCAGCTCGCCCGGGACTAGCGGTGAGCAGTTCTTC.

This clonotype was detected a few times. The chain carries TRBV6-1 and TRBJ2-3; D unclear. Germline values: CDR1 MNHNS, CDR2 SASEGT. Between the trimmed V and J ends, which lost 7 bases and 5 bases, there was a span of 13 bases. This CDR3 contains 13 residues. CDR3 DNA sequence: TGTGCCAGCAAAAACACTGTGCGAGATACGCAGTATTTT. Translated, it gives CASKNTVRDTQYF.

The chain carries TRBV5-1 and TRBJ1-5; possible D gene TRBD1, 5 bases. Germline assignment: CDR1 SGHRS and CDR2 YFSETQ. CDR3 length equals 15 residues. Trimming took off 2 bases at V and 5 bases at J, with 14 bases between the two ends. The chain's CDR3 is CASSFGDLSHQPQHF. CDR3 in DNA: TGCGCCAGCAGCTTTGGGGACCTTTCCCATCAGCCCCAGCATTTT.

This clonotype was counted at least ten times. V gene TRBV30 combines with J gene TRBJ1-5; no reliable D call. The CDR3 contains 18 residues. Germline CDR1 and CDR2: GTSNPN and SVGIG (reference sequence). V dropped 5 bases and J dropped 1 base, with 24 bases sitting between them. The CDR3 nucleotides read TGTGCCTGGGGCCGGAGGGTTCCAGGTCAATCAAGCAATCAGCCCCAGCATTTT. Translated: CAWGRRVPGQSSNQPQHF. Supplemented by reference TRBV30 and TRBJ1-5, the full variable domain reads SQTIHQWPATLVQPVGSPLSLECTVEGTSNPNLYWYRQAAGRGLQLLFYSVGIGQISSEVPQNLSASRPQDRQFILSSKKLLLSDSGFYLCAWGRRVPGQSSNQPQHFGDGTRLSIL.

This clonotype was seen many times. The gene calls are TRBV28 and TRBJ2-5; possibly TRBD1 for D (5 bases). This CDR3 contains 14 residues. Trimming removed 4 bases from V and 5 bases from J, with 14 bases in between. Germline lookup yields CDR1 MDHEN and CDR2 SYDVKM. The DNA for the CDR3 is TGTGCCAGCAGTTGGGCTGGGGCGAAGGAGACCCAGTACTTC. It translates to CASSWAGAKETQYF.

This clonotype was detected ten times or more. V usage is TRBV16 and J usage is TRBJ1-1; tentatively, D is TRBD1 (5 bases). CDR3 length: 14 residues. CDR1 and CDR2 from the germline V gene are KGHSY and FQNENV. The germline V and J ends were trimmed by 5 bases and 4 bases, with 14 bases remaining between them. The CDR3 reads CASSDGGWGTEAFF. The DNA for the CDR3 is TGTGCCAGCAGCGATGGGGGTTGGGGCACTGAAGCTTTCTTT.

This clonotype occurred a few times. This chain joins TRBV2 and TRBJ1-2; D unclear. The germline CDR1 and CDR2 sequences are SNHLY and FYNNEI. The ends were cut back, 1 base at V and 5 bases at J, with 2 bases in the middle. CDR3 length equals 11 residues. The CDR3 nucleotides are TGTGCCAGCAGTGAAGATTATGGCTACACCTTC. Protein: CASSEDYGYTF.

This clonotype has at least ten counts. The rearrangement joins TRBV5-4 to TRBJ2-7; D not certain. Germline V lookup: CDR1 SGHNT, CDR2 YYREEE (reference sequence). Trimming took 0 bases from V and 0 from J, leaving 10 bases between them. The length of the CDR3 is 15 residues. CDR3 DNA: TGTGCCAGCAGCTTGGAACGCGGATCCTCCTACGAGCAGTACTTC. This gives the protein CASSLERGSSYEQYF. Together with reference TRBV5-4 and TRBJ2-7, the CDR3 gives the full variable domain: ETGVTQSPTHLIKTRGQQVTLRCSSQSGHNTVSWYQQALGQGPQFIFQYYREEENGRGNFPPRFSGLQFPNYSSELNVNALELDDSALYLCASSLERGSSYEQYFGPGTRLTVT.

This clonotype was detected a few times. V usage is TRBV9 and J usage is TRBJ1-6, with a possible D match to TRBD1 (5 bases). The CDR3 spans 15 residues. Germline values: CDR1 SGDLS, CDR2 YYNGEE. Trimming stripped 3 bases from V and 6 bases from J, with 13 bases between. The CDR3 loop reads CASSAWGGSNSPLHF. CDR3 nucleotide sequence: TGTGCCAGCAGCGCATGGGGCGGATCTAATTCACCCCTCCACTTT.

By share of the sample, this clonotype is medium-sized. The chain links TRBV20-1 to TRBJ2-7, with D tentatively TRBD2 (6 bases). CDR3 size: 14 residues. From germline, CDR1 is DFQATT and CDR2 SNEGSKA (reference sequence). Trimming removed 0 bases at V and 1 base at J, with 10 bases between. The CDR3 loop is CSARDPGLSYEQYF. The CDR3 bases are TGCAGTGCTAGAGATCCGGGACTTTCCTACGAGCAGTACTTC.

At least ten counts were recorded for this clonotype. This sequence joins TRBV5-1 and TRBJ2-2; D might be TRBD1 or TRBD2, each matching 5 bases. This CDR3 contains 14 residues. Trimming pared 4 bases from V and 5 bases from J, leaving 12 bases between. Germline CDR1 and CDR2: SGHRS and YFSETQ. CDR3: CASSGTAITGELFF. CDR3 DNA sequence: TGCGCCAGCAGCGGGACGGCTATAACCGGGGAGCTGTTTTTT.

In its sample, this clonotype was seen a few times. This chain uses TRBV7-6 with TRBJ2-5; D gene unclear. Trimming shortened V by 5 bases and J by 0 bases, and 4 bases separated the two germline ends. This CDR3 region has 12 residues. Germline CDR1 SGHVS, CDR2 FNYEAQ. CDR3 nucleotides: TGTGCCAGCAGCCCCCACCAAGAGACCCAGTACTTC. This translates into CASSPHQETQYF.

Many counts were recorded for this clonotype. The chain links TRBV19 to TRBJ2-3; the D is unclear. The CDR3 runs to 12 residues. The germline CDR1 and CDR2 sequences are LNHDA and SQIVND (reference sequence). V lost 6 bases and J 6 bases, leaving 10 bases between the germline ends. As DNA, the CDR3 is TGTGCCAGTAGAAAGGCTTCCGATACGCAGTATTTT. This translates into CASRKASDTQYF.

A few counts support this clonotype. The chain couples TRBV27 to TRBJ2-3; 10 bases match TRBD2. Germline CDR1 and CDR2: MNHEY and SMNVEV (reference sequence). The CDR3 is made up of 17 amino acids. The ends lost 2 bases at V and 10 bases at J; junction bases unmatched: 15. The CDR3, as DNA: TGTGCCAGCAGTTTACACACTAGCGGGGATCTCCCCAGGGCGCAGTATTTT. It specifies CASSLHTSGDLPRAQYF.